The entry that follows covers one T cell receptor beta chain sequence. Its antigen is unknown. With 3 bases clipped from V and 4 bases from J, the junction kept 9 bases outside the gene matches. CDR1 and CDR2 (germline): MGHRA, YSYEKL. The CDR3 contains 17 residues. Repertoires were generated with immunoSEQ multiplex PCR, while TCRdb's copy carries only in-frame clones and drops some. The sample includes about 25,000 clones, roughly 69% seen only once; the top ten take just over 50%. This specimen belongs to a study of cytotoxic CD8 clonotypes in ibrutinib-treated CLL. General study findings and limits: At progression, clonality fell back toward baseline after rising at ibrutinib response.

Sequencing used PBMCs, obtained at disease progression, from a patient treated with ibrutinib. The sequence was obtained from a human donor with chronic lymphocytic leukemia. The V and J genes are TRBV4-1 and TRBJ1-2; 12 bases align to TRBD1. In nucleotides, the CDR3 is TGCGCCAGCAGCCAGCCGGGACAGGGGGCGCGGGGCTATGGCTACACCTTC. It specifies CASSQPGQGARGYGYTF.